This T cell receptor beta chain was sequenced for a study of T cells in Graves' hyperthyroidism and ophthalmopathy. About the study: Peripheral blood specimens were obtained at initial diagnosis, prior to any treatment.

The CDR3 contains 15 residues. The germline V gene encodes CDR1 KGHDR and CDR2 SFDVKD. The ends were cut back, 4 bases at V and 0 bases at J, with 11 bases in the middle. Amplification yielded TCR beta CDR3 regions, with RNA transcripts as the source. RT-PCR in the first round (using the HTBI primer set) targeted the TCR CDR3. One entry per CDR3 protein, called by TCRdb with MiXCR from the multiplex PCR reads. The data hold roughly 400,000 distinct CDR3 sequences, with over 11% observed a single time. A few counts support this clonotype. The J gene is TRBJ1-1, the V gene TRBV24-1; D is perhaps TRBD1 (6 bases). The receptor's source is a man aged 45-60 years with Graves' ophthalmopathy. The sequenced sample was blood. Here the CDR3 reads CATSDSGQLNTEAFF. The CDR3 nucleotides are TGTGCCACCAGTGACTCCGGACAGTTGAACACTGAAGCTTTCTTT.